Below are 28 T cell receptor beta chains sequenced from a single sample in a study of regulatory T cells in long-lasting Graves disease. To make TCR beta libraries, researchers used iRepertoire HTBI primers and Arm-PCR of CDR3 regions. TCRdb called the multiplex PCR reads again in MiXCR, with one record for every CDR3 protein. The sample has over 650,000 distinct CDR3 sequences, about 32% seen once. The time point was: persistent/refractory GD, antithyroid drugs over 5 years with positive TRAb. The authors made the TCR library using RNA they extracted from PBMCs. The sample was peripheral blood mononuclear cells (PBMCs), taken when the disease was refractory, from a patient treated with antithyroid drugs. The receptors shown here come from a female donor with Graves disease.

The CDR3: CASSLVRGNKIMNTEAFF. DNA for the CDR3: TGTGCCAGCAGCTTAGTCCGGGGGAACAAAATCATGAACACTGAAGCTTTCTTT. The chain joins TRBV11-2 to TRBJ1-1, with TRBD1 as a possible D gene (5 bases). CDR3 size: 18 residues. Trimming pared 1 base from V and 0 bases from J, leaving 18 bases between. CDR1 and CDR2 (germline): SGHAT, FQNNGV.

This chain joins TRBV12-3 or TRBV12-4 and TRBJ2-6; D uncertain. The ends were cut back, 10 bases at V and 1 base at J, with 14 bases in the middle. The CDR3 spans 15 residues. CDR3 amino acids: CATSGGDSGANVLTF. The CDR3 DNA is TGTGCCACCTCGGGCGGTGATTCTGGGGCCAACGTCCTGACTTTC.

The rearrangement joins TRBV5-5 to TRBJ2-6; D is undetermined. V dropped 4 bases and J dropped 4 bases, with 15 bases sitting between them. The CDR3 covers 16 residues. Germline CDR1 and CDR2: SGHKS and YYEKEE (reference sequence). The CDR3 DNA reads TGTGCCAGCAGCCCCCTGCCACCGCGGGGGGCCAACGTCCTGACTTTC. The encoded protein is CASSPLPPRGANVLTF.

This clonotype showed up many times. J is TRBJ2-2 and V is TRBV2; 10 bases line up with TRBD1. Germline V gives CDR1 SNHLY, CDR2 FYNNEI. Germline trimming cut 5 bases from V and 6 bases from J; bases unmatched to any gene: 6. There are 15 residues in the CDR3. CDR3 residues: CASSPGTGEAGELFF. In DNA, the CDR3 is TGTGCCAGCAGTCCTGGGACAGGGGAGGCCGGGGAGCTGTTTTTT.

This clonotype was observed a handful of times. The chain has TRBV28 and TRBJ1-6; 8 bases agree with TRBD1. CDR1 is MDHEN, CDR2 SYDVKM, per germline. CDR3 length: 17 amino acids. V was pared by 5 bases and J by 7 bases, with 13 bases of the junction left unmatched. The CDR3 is CASSPEVGTGSNSPLHF. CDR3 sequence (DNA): TGTGCCAGCAGTCCCGAGGTTGGGACAGGTTCCAATTCACCCCTCCACTTT.

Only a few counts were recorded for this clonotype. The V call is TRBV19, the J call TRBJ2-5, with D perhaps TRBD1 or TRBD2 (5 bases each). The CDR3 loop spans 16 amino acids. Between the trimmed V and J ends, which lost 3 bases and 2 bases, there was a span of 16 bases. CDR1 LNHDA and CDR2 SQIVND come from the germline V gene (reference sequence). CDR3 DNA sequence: TGTGCCAGTAGTATTGGTGGACACGGGACGCAAGAGACCCAGTACTTC. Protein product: CASSIGGHGTQETQYF.

CDR3 DNA sequence: TGTGCCAGTAGGTCGAGGACAGGTCAAGAGACCCAGTACTTC. It yields the protein CASRSRTGQETQYF. This sequence joins TRBV19 and TRBJ2-5; TRBD1 matches at 7 bases. Germline V gene data show CDR1 as LNHDA and CDR2 as SQIVND (reference sequence). The CDR3 length is 14 residues. Unmatched junction bases numbered 6, after V lost 6 bases and J lost 2 bases. Variable domain in full (rest from reference TRBV19 and TRBJ2-5): DGGITQSPKYLFRKEGQNVTLSCEQNLNHDAMYWYRQDPGQGLRLIYYSQIVNDFQKGDIAEGYSVSREKKESFPLTVTSAQKNPTAFYLCASRSRTGQETQYFGPGTRLLVL.

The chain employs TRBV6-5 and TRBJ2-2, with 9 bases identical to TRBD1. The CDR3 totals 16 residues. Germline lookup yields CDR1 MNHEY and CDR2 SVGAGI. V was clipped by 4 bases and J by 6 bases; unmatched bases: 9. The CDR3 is CASSSGTGPIAGELFF. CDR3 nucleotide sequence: TGTGCCAGCAGTTCCGGGACAGGGCCCATCGCCGGGGAGCTGTTTTTT.

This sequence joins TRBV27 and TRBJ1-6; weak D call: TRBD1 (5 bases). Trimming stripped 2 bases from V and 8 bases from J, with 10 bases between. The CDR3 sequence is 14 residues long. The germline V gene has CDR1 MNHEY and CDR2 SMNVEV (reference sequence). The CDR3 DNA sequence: TGTGCCAGCAGTTTACTTCAAGGGGATTCACCCCTCCACTTT. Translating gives CASSLLQGDSPLHF.

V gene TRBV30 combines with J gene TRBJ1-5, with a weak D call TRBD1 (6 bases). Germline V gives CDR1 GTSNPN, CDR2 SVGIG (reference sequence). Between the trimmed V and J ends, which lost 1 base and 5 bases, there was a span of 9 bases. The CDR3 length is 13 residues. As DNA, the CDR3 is TGTGCCTGGAGTGGGGCAGGGGATCAGCCCCAGCATTTT. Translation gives CAWSGAGDQPQHF.

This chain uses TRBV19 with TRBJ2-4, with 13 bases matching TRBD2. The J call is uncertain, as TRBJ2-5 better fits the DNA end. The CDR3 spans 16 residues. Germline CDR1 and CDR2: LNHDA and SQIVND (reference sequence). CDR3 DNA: TGTGCCAGTAGTCGGACTAGCGGGAGTGGGCAAGAGACCCAGTACTTC. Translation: CASSRTSGSGQETQYF.

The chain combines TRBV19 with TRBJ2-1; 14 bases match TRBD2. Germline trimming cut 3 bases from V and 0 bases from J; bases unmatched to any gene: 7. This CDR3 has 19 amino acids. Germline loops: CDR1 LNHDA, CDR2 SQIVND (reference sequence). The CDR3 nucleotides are TGTGCCAGTAGTATCGGGACTAGCGGGAGATTCCTCTCCTACAATGAGCAGTTCTTC. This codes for CASSIGTSGRFLSYNEQFF.

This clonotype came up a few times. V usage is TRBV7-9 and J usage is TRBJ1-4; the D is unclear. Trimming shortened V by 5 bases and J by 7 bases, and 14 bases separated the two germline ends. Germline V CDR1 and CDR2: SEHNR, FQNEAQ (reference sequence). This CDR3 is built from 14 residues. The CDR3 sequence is CASSAAWRSEKLFF. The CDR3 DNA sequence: TGTGCCAGCAGCGCCGCGTGGCGGAGTGAAAAACTGTTTTTT.

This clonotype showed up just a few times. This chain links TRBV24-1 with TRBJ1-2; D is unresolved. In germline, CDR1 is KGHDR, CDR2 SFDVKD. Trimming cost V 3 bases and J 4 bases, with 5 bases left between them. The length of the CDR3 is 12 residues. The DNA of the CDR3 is TGTGCCACCAGTGATGACACCTATGGCTACACCTTC. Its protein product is CATSDDTYGYTF.

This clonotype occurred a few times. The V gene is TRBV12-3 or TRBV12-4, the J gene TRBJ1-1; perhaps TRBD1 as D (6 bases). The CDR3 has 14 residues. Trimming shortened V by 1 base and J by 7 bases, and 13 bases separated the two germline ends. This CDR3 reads CASSLGAGAGEAFF. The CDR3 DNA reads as TGTGCCAGCAGTTTAGGGGCAGGGGCCGGTGAAGCTTTCTTT.

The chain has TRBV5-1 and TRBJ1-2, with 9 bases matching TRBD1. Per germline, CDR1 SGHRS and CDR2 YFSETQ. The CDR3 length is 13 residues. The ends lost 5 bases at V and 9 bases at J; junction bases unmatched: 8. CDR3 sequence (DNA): TGCGCCAGCAGTTACCGGGACAGGGTTCGCTACACCTTC. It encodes CASSYRDRVRYTF.

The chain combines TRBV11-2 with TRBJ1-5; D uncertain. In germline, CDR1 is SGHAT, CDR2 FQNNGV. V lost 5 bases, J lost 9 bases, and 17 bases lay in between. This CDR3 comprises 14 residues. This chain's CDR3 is CASSQTLGMGPQHF. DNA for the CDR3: TGTGCCAGCAGCCAGACCTTGGGGATGGGGCCCCAGCATTTT.

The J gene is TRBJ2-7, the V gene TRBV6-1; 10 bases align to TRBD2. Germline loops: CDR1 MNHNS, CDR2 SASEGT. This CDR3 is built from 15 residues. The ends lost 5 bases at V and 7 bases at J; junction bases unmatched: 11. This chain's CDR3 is CASSTPSGSGREQYF. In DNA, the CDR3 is TGTGCCAGCAGTACGCCTAGCGGGAGCGGGCGGGAGCAGTACTTC.

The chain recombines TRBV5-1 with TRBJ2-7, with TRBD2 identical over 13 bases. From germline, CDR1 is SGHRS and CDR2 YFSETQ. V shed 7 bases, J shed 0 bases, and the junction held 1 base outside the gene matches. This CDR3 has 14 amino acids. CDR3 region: CASGTSGDSYEQYF. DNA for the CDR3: TGCGCCAGCGGGACTAGCGGGGACTCCTACGAGCAGTACTTC.

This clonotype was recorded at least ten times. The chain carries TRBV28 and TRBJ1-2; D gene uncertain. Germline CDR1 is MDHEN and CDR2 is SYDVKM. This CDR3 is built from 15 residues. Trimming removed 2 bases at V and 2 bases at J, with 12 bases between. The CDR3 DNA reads TGTGCCAGCAGTTTAAGAGTGGTAGGGAACTATGGCTACACCTTC. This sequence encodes CASSLRVVGNYGYTF.

The CDR3 region has the DNA TGTGCCATCAGTGAGGGTACGGGGTTGATGGCCTACGAGCAGTACTTC. This gives the protein CAISEGTGLMAYEQYF. The V call is TRBV10-3, the J call TRBJ2-7, with D possibly TRBD2 on 5 matching bases. This CDR3 is built from 16 residues. Germline CDR1 is ENHRY and CDR2 is SYGVKD. The V end lost 2 bases, the J end lost 2 bases, and 16 bases lay between the germline ends.

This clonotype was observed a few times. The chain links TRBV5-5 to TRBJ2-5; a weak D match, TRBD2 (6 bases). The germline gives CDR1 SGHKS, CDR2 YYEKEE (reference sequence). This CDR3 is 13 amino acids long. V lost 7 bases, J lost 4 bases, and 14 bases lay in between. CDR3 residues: CASGSLGGETQYF. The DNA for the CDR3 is TGTGCCAGCGGGAGTCTGGGGGGAGAGACCCAGTACTTC.

CDR3 nucleotide sequence: TGCGCCAGCAGCCAACCCAAAGGGGGGGCCTATAATTCACCCCTCCACTTT. It yields the protein CASSQPKGGAYNSPLHF. The chain links TRBV4-1 to TRBJ1-6, with D possibly matching TRBD1 (6 bases). V was clipped by 2 bases and J by 2 bases, with 13 bases between them. The CDR3 spans 17 residues. Germline-derived CDR1 and CDR2 are MGHRA and YSYEKL.

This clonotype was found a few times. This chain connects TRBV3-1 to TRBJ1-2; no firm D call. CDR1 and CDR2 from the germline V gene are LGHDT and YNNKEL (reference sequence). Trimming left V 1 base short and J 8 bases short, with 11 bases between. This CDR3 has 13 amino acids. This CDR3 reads CASSQARTRGYTF. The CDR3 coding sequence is TGTGCCAGCAGCCAAGCTCGCACCAGGGGCTACACCTTC.

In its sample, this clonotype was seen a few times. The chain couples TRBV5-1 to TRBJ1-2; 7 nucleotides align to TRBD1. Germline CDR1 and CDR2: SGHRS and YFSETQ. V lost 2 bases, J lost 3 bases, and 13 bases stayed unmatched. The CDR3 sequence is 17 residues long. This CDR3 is CASSLRRTGDLDYGYTF. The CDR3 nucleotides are TGCGCCAGCAGCTTACGGAGAACAGGGGATTTAGACTATGGCTACACCTTC.

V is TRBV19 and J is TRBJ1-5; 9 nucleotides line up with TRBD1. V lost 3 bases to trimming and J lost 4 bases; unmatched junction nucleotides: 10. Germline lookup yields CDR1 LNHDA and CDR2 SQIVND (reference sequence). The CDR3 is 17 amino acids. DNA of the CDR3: TGTGCCAGTAGTATCCAATCGCCCGGGACAGGGAATCAGCCCCAGCATTTT. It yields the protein CASSIQSPGTGNQPQHF.

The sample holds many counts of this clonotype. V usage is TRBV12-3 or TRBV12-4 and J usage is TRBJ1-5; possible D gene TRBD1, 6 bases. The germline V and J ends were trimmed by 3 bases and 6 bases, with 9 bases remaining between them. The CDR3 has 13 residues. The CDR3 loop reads CASSLGASQPQHF. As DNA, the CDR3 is TGTGCCAGCAGTTTGGGGGCTTCTCAGCCCCAGCATTTT.

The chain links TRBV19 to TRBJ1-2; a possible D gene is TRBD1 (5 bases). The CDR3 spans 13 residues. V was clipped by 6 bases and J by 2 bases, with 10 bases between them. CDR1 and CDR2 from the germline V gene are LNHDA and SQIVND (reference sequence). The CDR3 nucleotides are TGTGCCAGTAGACAGGACGTAAACTATGGCTACACCTTC. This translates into CASRQDVNYGYTF.